This T cell receptor (beta chain) appears in the sequencing data of a study of blood T cell repertoires in COVID-19. In the source study's methods: Counts of nucleated cells, estimated from reference gene primer amplification, were obtained. The method was immunoSEQ multiplex PCR; TCRdb's version includes in-frame clones alone and lacks a portion of them. V and J calls and clone size are those listed in that table; D and trimming were worked out from the DNA. The sample consists of approximately 310,000 clones, over 75% of them appearing once. The J segment lost 8 bases and the V segment lost 3 bases, leaving 12 bases of the junction unmatched. The CDR3 has 15 amino acids. Per the germline V gene, CDR1 is SGHTA and CDR2 is FQGNSA.

The source material was PBMCs or T cells enriched from blood (not recorded which). This receptor was taken from a man younger than 40 who had recovered from COVID-19. J is TRBJ1-2 and V is TRBV7-2; 7 bases line up with TRBD1. In nucleotides, the CDR3 is TGTGCCAGCAGCTTTGAGACAGGGATCGGGTTCGGCTACACCTTC. It yields the protein CASSFETGIGFGYTF.